This T cell receptor beta chain was captured in a study of T cell responses to AZD1222 COVID-19 vaccine. Study-level findings and limits: Vaccine-associated CD4 TCRs ranged over spike, dominating at 160-218 and 743-854. Spike-specific TCR breadth rose after two AZD1222 doses, and depth rose as well. Donors were mostly white British, more females; clonal diversity possibly underestimated. AZD1222 recipients seropositive at baseline numbered only 5 or 6.

Comments on this clone: Antigen specificity is unknown.

Germline CDR1 is SGDLS and CDR2 is YYNGEE. V gave up 0 bases and J gave up 2 bases, with 14 bases separating them. The CDR3 has 16 amino acids. The protocol was immunoSEQ multiplex PCR, while the TCRdb copy is restricted to in-frame clones and leaves out a portion. The profile shows approximately 180,000 clones, roughly nine tenths of them singletons. This specimen was peripheral blood, taken 28 days after the second dose of the MenACWY control vaccine. The receptor was isolated from an adult who received the MenACWY meningococcal vaccine as a control. The chain employs TRBV9 and TRBJ1-1, with D maybe TRBD1 (5 bases). CDR3: CASSVGAGLANTEAFF. The CDR3 DNA follows: TGTGCCAGCAGCGTAGGGGCGGGACTGGCAAACACTGAAGCTTTCTTT.